These 25 T cell receptor delta chains share one sample of origin, sequenced in a study of γδ T cells in repeated Plasmodium falciparum infection. TCRdb re-analyzed the multiplex PCR reads via CATT. Altogether tens of thousands of delta-chain clones are present, 0.98% being singletons, with the ten largest covering more than 9%. Gammadelta T cells were flow-sorted from PBMC into Vgamma9/Vdelta2+ and Vdelta2-negative populations for bulk analysis. Sequenced input: gamma-delta T cells from blood. The source of these receptors is a pool of human donors (malaria-infected and uninfected, not separated).

This clone was seen repeatedly, ten times or more. TCRdb records a much larger clone's protein for this DNA, with a difference at residue 15 that likely arises from a read error; the protein given is the translation of the DNA. There is no J gene call, but TRDV1 is given as the V gene; the table's D call TRDD3 went unverified against the DNA. This CDR3 is built from 16 residues. Germline V CDR1 and CDR2: TSWWSYY, QGS. CDR3 region: CALGETSSYSTDKLTF. CDR3 bases: TGTGCTCTTGGGGAAACATCTTCCTATAGCACCGATAAACTCACCTTT.

This clone was picked up a small number of times. A read error likely explains this, since a far larger clone differs by one base. Distinct nucleotide sequences in the sample also encode this CDR3. The rearrangement uses TRDV2 and TRDJ1, with 13 nucleotides matching TRDD3. Germline matching of the DNA provided the J gene here, since TCRdb leaves it blank. CDR3 length equals 18 residues. J was trimmed by 2 bases and V by 3 bases; bases with no gene match: 11. The germline V gene has CDR1 GEAIGNYY and CDR2 EKD. The CDR3 loop reads CACDPLTGGYAETDKLIF. The CDR3 DNA is TGTGCCTGTGACCCCCTGACTGGGGGATACGCGGAGACCGATAAACTCATCTTT.

This clone showed up just a few times. TCRdb pairs this DNA with a much larger clone's protein that differs at residue 15, likely a read error; the protein shown was translated from the DNA. The rearrangement joins TRDV1 to TRDJ1, with TRDD3 matching 7 bases. The J gene, left out of TCRdb, was set here by checking the DNA against germline. Looked up from germline, CDR1 is TSWWSYY and CDR2 is QGS. This CDR3 contains 18 residues. CDR3 DNA: TGTGCTCTTGGGGAAGATAACTGGGGCCGACGGGAGGCCGATGAACTCATCTTT. This encodes CALGEDNWGRREADELIF.

This clone appeared many times. A far larger clone is off by one base, so a read error is likely. Other DNA sequences in the same sample also yield this CDR3. CDR3 amino acids: CACDCVAGDWGKLIF. CDR3 DNA: TGTGCCTGTGATTGCGTGGCGGGGGACTGGGGCAAACTCATCTTT. The chain joins TRDV2 to TRDJ1; 7 positions agree with TRDD3. CDR3 length: 15 amino acids. In germline, CDR1 is GEAIGNYY, CDR2 EKD. J was trimmed by 8 bases and V by 4 bases; bases with no gene match: 15.

This clone was seen a few times. TCRdb assigns this DNA the protein of a much larger clone, which departs from its translation at residue 3; this likely reflects a read error, and the protein shown comes from translating the DNA. CDR3 sequence: CARDTKGRGIQGRTDKLIF. Written as DNA, the CDR3 is TGTGCCCGTGACACCAAGGGAAGGGGGATACAGGGTCGGACCGATAAACTCATCTTT. The chain recombines TRDV2 with TRDJ1, with 9 nucleotides matching TRDD3. The J gene comes from matching the DNA to germline here; TCRdb lacks it. The germline gives CDR1 GEAIGNYY, CDR2 EKD. The CDR3 is 19 amino acids.

Note on this clone: A far larger clone is one nucleotide away, so this likely arose from a read error. The same CDR3 also results from other DNA sequences found in this sample. The chain is built from TRDV1 and TRDJ1, with 12 bases that match TRDD3. The CDR3 runs to 21 residues. Germline trimming cut 3 bases from V and 4 bases from J; bases unmatched to any gene: 21. Germline V gene data show CDR1 as TSWWSYY and CDR2 as QGS. The CDR3 DNA reads as TGTGCTCTTGGGGAGCTAGTGACGATAAAGACTGGGGGATACTTAAGCGATAAACTCATCTTT. This sequence encodes CALGELVTIKTGGYLSDKLIF.

This clone was recorded at least ten times. TCRdb lists the protein of a much larger clone for this DNA, which differs at residue 15, so this is likely a read error; the protein given here is translated from the DNA itself. The chain employs TRDV1 and TRDJ1; D tentatively fits TRDD2 or TRDD3 (5 bases each). The CDR3 spans 19 residues. Germline loops: CDR1 TSWWSYY, CDR2 QGS. Trimming shortened V by 0 bases and J by 7 bases, and 27 bases separated the two germline ends. The CDR3: CALGELGIPTELGRGKLIF. DNA of the CDR3: TGTGCTCTTGGGGAACTCGGGATCCCTACCGAATTAGGAAGGGGTAAACTCATCTTT.

To note about this clone: With only one base between it and a far larger clone, this is likely a read error. Other nucleotide sequences in the sample specify the same CDR3. V usage is TRDV2 and J usage is TRDJ1; no definite D call. Germline CDR1 GEAIGNYY, CDR2 EKD. This CDR3 spans 17 amino acids. Trimming removed 3 bases at V and 0 bases at J, with 19 bases between. CDR3 residues: CACDPLGDMDYTDKLIF. The CDR3 nucleotides read TGTGCCTGTGACCCGTTGGGAGATATGGACTACACCGATAAACTCATCTTT.

This clone showed up many times. TCRdb's protein, taken from a much larger clone, differs from this DNA's translation at residue 6, likely owing to a read error; the protein displayed comes from the DNA. The V call is TRDV1, the J call TRDJ1, with a tentative D call TRDD2 (6 bases). This CDR3 is 23 amino acids long. Trimming removed 3 bases at V and 0 bases at J, with 35 bases between. Germline V gene data show CDR1 as TSWWSYY and CDR2 as QGS. The CDR3 nucleotides read TGTGCTCTTGGGGATTACATCCCTGTAGTGCCACCGGGGGTCCTACCGTACACCGATAAACTCATCTTT. This encodes CALGDYIPVVPPGVLPYTDKLIF.

This clone qualifies as medium-sized (0.01 to 0.1%). The sample has other DNA sequences that encode this CDR3 too. The chain is built from TRDV2 and TRDJ1; TRDD3 aligns across 9 bases. The germline V gene has CDR1 GEAIGNYY and CDR2 EKD. The V and J ends lost 0 bases and 0 bases, in that order; junction bases with no gene match: 16. The CDR3 has 20 amino acids. The CDR3 nucleotides are TGTGCCTGTGACACCGTACTGGGGGACCCTAATTCGGAATACACCGATAAACTCATCTTT. It is translated as CACDTVLGDPNSEYTDKLIF.

In the case of this clone: With a far larger clone one base away, a read error is the likely cause. This sample also contains other DNA sequences that code for the same CDR3. J is TRDJ3 and V is TRDV2; 8 bases line up with TRDD3. The J gene, not given by TCRdb, was assigned here from a germline match of the nucleotide sequence. The CDR3 is made up of 19 amino acids. Germline V gene data show CDR1 as GEAIGNYY and CDR2 as EKD. V was pared by 1 base and J by 0 bases, with 7 bases of the junction left unmatched. CDR3 sequence: CACDTVLGDTSWDTRQMFF. CDR3 nucleotide sequence: TGTGCCTGTGACACGGTACTAGGGGATACCTCCTGGGACACCCGACAGATGTTTTTC.

As concerns this clone: Only one base separates this from a far larger clonotype, so it likely reflects a read error. Additional DNA sequences in this sample encode the identical CDR3. The chain employs TRDV1 and TRDJ1; 7 nucleotides line up with TRDD3. Assignment of the J gene here rests on matching the DNA to germline, because TCRdb gives none. The CDR3 is 25 amino acids. Germline trimming cut 2 bases from V and 5 bases from J; bases unmatched to any gene: 38. Per the germline V gene, CDR1 is TSWWSYY and CDR2 is QGS. The CDR3 DNA reads TGTGCTCTTGGGGAATCCAGCACTCCTATGAGGCCCCGACTGGGGTCTGCTCATCCGGCTGATAAACTCATCTTT. Translating gives CALGESSTPMRPRLGSAHPADKLIF.

This clone was observed many times. The chain recombines TRDV1 with TRDJ3; 8 bases fit TRDD3. The trim removed 4 bases at V and 0 bases at J, leaving 17 bases unmatched. In germline, CDR1 is TSWWSYY, CDR2 QGS. This CDR3 region has 22 residues. The CDR3, as DNA: TGTGCTCTTGGGGGTACGCGCTGGGGGACCTCACTTAGCTCCTGGGACACCCGACAGATGTTTTTC. Translated: CALGGTRWGTSLSSWDTRQMFF.

Worth noting for this clone: A far larger clone is only one base removed, so a read error is likely. This CDR3 is also generated by other DNA sequences in the sample. The genes are TRDV2 and TRDJ1; 10 nucleotides line up with TRDD3. The J gene comes from matching the DNA to germline here; TCRdb lacks it. CDR1 GEAIGNYY and CDR2 EKD come from the germline V gene. The CDR3 runs to 20 residues. The V and J ends lost 3 bases and 0 bases, in that order; junction bases with no gene match: 18. The CDR3 nucleotides read TGTGCCTGTGACCTACTCAACCCCCGTACTGGGGGATCAAACACCGATAAACTCATCTTT. It specifies CACDLLNPRTGGSNTDKLIF.

With regard to this clone: TCRdb pairs this DNA with a much larger clone's protein that differs at residue 15, likely a read error; the protein shown was translated from the DNA. This sequence joins TRDV2 and TRDJ1; no clear D gene. Assignment of the J gene here rests on matching the DNA to germline, because TCRdb gives none. CDR3 length: 18 residues. Per germline, CDR1 GEAIGNYY and CDR2 EKD. The CDR3 protein is CACDTKYYQPMYTDRLIF. The CDR3 nucleotides read TGTGCCTGTGACACGAAGTACTACCAGCCGATGTACACCGATAGACTCATCTTT.

The table lists this clone with many counts. The mismatch at residue 5 between this DNA's translation and the TCRdb protein of a much larger clone likely reflects a read error; the protein shown is translated from the DNA. This rearrangement joins TRDV2 to TRDJ1; 7 positions agree with TRDD3. Germline V gives CDR1 GEAIGNYY, CDR2 EKD. With V trimmed by 2 bases and J by 3 bases, 8 bases remained unmatched. The CDR3 covers 15 residues. CDR3 in amino acids: CACDKMRDTPDKLIF. The DNA of the CDR3 is TGTGCCTGTGACAAAATGAGGGATACCCCCGATAAACTCATCTTT.

Comment on this clone: The protein in TCRdb stems from a much larger clone and differs at residue 12 from this DNA's translation, likely a read error; here the protein is translated from the DNA. This rearrangement joins TRDV1 to TRDJ1; the match to TRDD3 covers 9 bases. Germline matching of the DNA provided the J gene here, since TCRdb leaves it blank. Germline CDR1 is TSWWSYY and CDR2 is QGS. CDR3 size: 25 residues. J was trimmed by 2 bases and V by 0 bases; bases with no gene match: 31. The CDR3 DNA sequence: TGTGCTCTTGGGGAACTATGGGCGTTCCTACGTTTCACTGGGGGAAAACAGGGGGAGACCGATAAACTCATCTTT. Its protein product is CALGELWAFLRFTGGKQGETDKLIF.

To note about this clone: Only one base separates this from a far larger clonotype, so it likely reflects a read error. This sample also contains other DNA sequences that code for the same CDR3. The chain has TRDV1 and TRDJ1; 8 bases match TRDD3. In the absence of a J gene in TCRdb, the DNA was matched to germline to assign it here. The CDR3 is 19 residues long. After removal of 9 bases from V and 2 bases from J, the junction contained 23 bases not matched to a gene. Germline V gene data show CDR1 as TSWWSYY and CDR2 as QGS. CDR3 bases: TGTGCTCTCGCCGCCCCAGCTTCAGCTGGGGGAAGGTATACCGATAAACTCATCTTT. This codes for CALAAPASAGGRYTDKLIF.

This clone appeared a few times. TCRdb has a much larger clone's protein, which differs at residue 16 from the translation of this DNA, likely because of a read error; what is shown is the protein translated from the DNA. The chain links TRDV1 to TRDJ1; the D gene is possibly TRDD3 (7 bases). Here the J gene was assigned by germline matching of the DNA, as TCRdb has none. Trimming removed 2 bases at V and 10 bases at J, with 32 bases between. This CDR3 has 19 amino acids. Looked up from germline, CDR1 is TSWWSYY and CDR2 is QGS. CDR3 sequence: CALGEEVLRAWGLEVILIF. The CDR3, as DNA: TGTGCTCTTGGGGAAGAAGTCCTACGGGCCTGGGGGCTTGAAGTTATACTCATCTTT.

This clone was recorded a few times. A far larger clone lies a single base away; this is likely a read error. The identical CDR3 is also encoded by other nucleotide sequences in the sample. The CDR3 region is CACVSLPITGGDTDKLIF. In DNA, the CDR3 is TGTGCCTGTGTATCCCTTCCGATCACTGGGGGAGACACCGATAAACTCATCTTT. The rearrangement joins TRDV2 to TRDJ1; 9 nucleotides match TRDD3. Assignment of the J gene here rests on matching the DNA to germline, because TCRdb gives none. V was clipped by 5 bases and J by 0 bases; unmatched bases: 15. This CDR3 comprises 18 residues. Germline CDR1 and CDR2: GEAIGNYY and EKD.

A few counts support this clone. A read error is likely here: a far larger clone is one base away. Other nucleotide sequences in the sample specify the same CDR3. The gene calls are TRDV2 and TRDJ1; possibly TRDD3 for D (5 bases). TCRdb lists no J gene, so it was determined here by aligning the DNA to germline. The V end was cut by 1 base, the J end by 0 bases, with 20 bases between. The CDR3 is made up of 18 amino acids. Looked up from germline, CDR1 is GEAIGNYY and CDR2 is EKD. The CDR3 bases are TGTGCCTGTGACACATCTACGACCTGGGCTCCGTACACCGATAAACTCATCTTT. Its translation: CACDTSTTWAPYTDKLIF.

Points on this clone: This DNA's translation and the protein TCRdb lists, from a much larger clone, do not match at residue 12, likely due to a read error; the protein shown is translated from the DNA. The chain uses TRDV1 and TRDJ1; D is unclear. As TCRdb names no J gene, one was assigned here on the basis of a DNA match to germline. Trimming pared 5 bases from V and 8 bases from J, leaving 24 bases between. CDR1 and CDR2 (germline): TSWWSYY, QGS. This CDR3 region has 16 residues. The CDR3 DNA follows: TGTGCTCTTGGGTTACTCTCCGCCGCGCCGTCGGTCAAACTCATCTTT. Translated, it gives CALGLLSAAPSVKLIF.

For this clone: TCRdb's entry gives the protein of a much larger clone, which mismatches this DNA's translation at residue 5, likely from a read error; the protein reported here is translated from the DNA. The chain couples TRDV2 to TRDJ1; the match to TRDD3 covers 13 bases. Here the J gene was assigned by germline matching of the DNA, as TCRdb has none. The length of the CDR3 is 19 residues. The germline V gene encodes CDR1 GEAIGNYY and CDR2 EKD. V shed 3 bases, J shed 4 bases, and the junction held 16 bases outside the gene matches. Here the CDR3 reads CACDGLLGDTLGKGDKLIF. The CDR3 DNA reads as TGTGCCTGTGACGGTTTACTGGGGGATACGCTCGGGAAAGGCGATAAACTCATCTTT.

This clone has a handful of counts. A read error is possible here, since a much larger clone lies one base away. Other DNA sequences in the same sample also yield this CDR3. CDR3 sequence: CALGEPLPPTGWGDSWCDKLIF. CDR3 in DNA: TGTGCCCTTGGGGAACCCCTCCCTCCTACGGGTTGGGGGGACTCTTGGTGCGATAAACTCATCTTT. The rearrangement uses TRDV1 and TRDJ1; D tentatively fits TRDD2 or TRDD3 (6 bases each). This CDR3 spans 22 amino acids. The germline V gene encodes CDR1 TSWWSYY and CDR2 QGS.

This clone was observed a handful of times. TCRdb's protein for this DNA is that of a much larger clone and differs from the translation at residue 6, likely a read error; the protein shown is the DNA translation. The rearrangement uses TRDV1 and TRDJ2; 11 bases map to TRDD3. TCRdb does not report a J gene; here it was assigned by matching the DNA to germline references. This CDR3 has 19 residues. The germline CDR1 and CDR2 sequences are TSWWSYY and QGS. J gave up 5 bases and V 3 bases, and 14 bases lay outside the gene matches. The CDR3, as DNA: TGTGCTCTTGGGGATGATTCCTTCTGGGGGATACCAACTACAGCACAACTCTTCTTT. This encodes CALGDDSFWGIPTTAQLFF.